This entry is about one T cell receptor beta chain. Its antigen remains unidentified. No base quality information exists; no much larger clone differs at one position. From the germline V gene (reference sequence), CDR1 is LNHDA and CDR2 is SQIVND. V is trimmed back by 0 bases and J by 4 bases, and the junction contains 2 bases that no gene match accounts for. From the cysteine up to the phenylalanine, the CDR3 has a length of 15 residues. The read is trimmed to its CDR3 DNA, 45 bases read in frame from base 1. The sample is drawn from a study of blood T cell repertoires in COVID-19 (dated by TCRdb to 2018 to 2021). As for the study more broadly: Samples covering the acute and convalescent phases of COVID-19 were provided by collaborators in the United States, Italy and Spain. The material from the prospective study consisted of cDNA or gDNA derived from T cells, B-cell-depleted T cells, or PBMCs. Deeply sampled blood TCRbeta repertoires from subjects exposed to, actively infected with, or recovered from COVID-19 were included in the dataset. The repertoires were made available in a free public database intended to serve as a resource for research on the immune response to SARS-CoV-2. Samples were obtained from the ongoing ImmuneRACE study (first 160 participants) and from approximately 1,200 subjects provided by 6 global collaborators. Nearly every sample came with metadata listing a de-identified subject ID, COVID-19 status, age in years and sex. Where HLA class I and class II types were available, the types were taken from metadata supplied by the sample provider, not from assay-based typing. What the research found in general, with its limitations: Clinical and demographic metadata were provided uncurated, with the amount varying by source and participant.

TCRbeta CDR3 regions were amplified from genomic DNA by means of the immunoSEQ Assay, a bias-controlled multiplex PCR. In the paper's pipeline: Within the assay, amplification of reference gene primers was used to estimate how many nucleated cells each sample contained. Sequence reads were collapsed and filtered to measure the absolute abundance of every unique TCRbeta CDR3 rearrangement. For each sample, productive Simpson clonality was calculated as the square root of Simpson's diversity index over productive rearrangements. Here the immuneACCESS table is served through TCRdb, limited to in-frame sequences with V and J called. Missing clones are a known gap in these copies; in checked studies unresolved V genes cover under half, and the rest lacks a known reason. V and J calls plus clone size are reproduced from that table; the DNA served to infer D and trimming. In this sample the table shows about 260,000 clones, over 75% of which occur a single time. The top ten constitute about 0.7% of the sample.

The collaborating institutions used their own protocols to collect whole blood in K2EDTA tubes. For TCRbeta analysis, collaborators shipped samples as frozen whole blood, isolated PBMCs, or DNA extracted from either of those sample types. The sequence was obtained from a human donor in a cohort sampled during active COVID-19. The sequence joins TRBV19 to TRBJ1-5; 8 nucleotides in the junction match TRBD1. Sequencing was carried out using peripheral blood. The CDR3 protein: CASSIETGDNQPQHF. The DNA sequence reads TGTGCCAGTAGTATAGAGACAGGGGATAATCAGCCCCAGCATTTT.